This T cell receptor (beta chain) comes out of a study of blood T cell repertoires in COVID-19. About the research overall: The United States, Italy and Spain were the sources of the acute and convalescent COVID-19 samples. T cells, B-cell-depleted T cells, or PBMCs supplied cDNA or gDNA.

As processed by the authors: Reference gene primer amplification in the assay estimated nucleated cell counts. The data were produced by immunoSEQ multiplex PCR, yet TCRdb's version contains in-frame clones alone and is incomplete. V, J and clone size derive from that table, while D and trimming were established from the DNA sequence. The table shows approximately 160,000 clones, with approximately 83% occurring only once. The ends were cut back, 2 bases at V and 8 bases at J, with 7 bases in the middle. CDR1 and CDR2 from the germline V gene are MDHEN and SYDVKM. The length of the CDR3 is 12 residues.

The receptor was derived from a man between 70 and 80 years old who had recovered from COVID-19. The specimen was peripheral blood. V usage is TRBV28 and J usage is TRBJ2-1; D remains ambiguous. CDR3: CASSLDRDEQFF. Here the CDR3 DNA reads TGTGCCAGCAGTTTAGATCGGGATGAGCAGTTCTTC.